This T cell receptor beta chain is from a study of regulatory T cells in long-lasting Graves disease. Study-level information: Graves' patients, diagnosed recently, had received antithyroid drugs under 3 months.

TCR beta libraries were built with iRepertoire HTBI primers and Arm-PCR of CDR3 regions. MiXCR was run by TCRdb on the multiplex PCR reads, yielding one entry per CDR3 protein. The sample has hundreds of thousands of distinct CDR3 sequences, about a sixth seen once; the top ten hold 25% to 30%. General study findings and limits: TCR diversity was lower in persistent Graves' patients than in newly diagnosed ones.

Ten or more counts support this clonotype. Its antigen is not identified. Time point described: newly diagnosed GD, antithyroid drugs for less than 3 months. Following extraction of RNA from PBMCs, that RNA was used to make the TCR library. These data were likewise used in another study, on T cells in Graves' hyperthyroidism and ophthalmopathy. From that second work: HTBI primers were employed in a first-round RT-PCR of the TCR CDR3.

This sequence originates from a man in his forties with Graves disease. The sample here was peripheral blood mononuclear cells (PBMCs), taken at new diagnosis, from a patient treated with antithyroid drugs.

The CDR3 sequence: CSAVVRAGGLTNEKLFF. The CDR3 nucleotides read TGCAGTGCTGTGGTTAGGGCAGGGGGATTAACTAATGAAAAACTGTTTTTT. The V call is TRBV20-1, the J call TRBJ1-4, with TRBD1 matching 7 bases. The CDR3 is 17 residues long. Trimming cost V 5 bases and J 1 base; bases outside gene matches: 13. Germline lookup yields CDR1 DFQATT and CDR2 SNEGSKA (reference sequence).